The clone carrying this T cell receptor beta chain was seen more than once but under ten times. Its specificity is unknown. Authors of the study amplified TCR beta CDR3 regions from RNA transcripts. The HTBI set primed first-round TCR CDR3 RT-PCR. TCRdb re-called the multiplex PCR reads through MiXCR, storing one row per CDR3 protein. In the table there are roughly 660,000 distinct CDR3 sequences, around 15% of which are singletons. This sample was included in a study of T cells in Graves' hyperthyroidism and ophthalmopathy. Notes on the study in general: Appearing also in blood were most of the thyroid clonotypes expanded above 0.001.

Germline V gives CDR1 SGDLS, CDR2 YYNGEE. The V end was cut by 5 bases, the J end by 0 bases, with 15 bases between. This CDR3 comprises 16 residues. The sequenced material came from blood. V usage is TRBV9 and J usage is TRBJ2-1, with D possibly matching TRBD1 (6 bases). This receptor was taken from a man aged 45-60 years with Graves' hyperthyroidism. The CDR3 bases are TGTGCCAGCAGTGACTTAAGGGGGAGCTCCTACAATGAGCAGTTCTTC. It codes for CASSDLRGSSYNEQFF.